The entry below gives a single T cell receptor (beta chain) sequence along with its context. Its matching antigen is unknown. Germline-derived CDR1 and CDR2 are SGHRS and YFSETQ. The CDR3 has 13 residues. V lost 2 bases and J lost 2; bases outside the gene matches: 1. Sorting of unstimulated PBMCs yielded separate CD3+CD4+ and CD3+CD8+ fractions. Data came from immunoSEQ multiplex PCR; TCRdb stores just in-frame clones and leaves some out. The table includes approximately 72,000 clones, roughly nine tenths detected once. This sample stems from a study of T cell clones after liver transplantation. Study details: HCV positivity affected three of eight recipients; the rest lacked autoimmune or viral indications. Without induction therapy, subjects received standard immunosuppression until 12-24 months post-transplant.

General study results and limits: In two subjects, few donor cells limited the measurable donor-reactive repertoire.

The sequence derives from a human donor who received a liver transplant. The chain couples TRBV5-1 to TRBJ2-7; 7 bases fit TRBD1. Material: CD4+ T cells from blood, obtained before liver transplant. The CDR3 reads CASSFGTAYEQYF. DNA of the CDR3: TGCGCCAGCAGCTTCGGGACAGCCTACGAGCAGTACTTC.